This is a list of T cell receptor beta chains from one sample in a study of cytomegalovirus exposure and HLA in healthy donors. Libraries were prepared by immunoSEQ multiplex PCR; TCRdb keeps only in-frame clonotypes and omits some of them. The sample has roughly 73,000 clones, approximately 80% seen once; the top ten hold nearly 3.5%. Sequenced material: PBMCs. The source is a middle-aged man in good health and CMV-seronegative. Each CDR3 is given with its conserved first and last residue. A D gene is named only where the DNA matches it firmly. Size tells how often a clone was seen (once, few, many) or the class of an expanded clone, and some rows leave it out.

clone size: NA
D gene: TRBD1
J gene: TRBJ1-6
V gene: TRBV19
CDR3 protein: CASTRDRNSPLHF
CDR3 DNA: TGTGCCAGTACGCGGGACAGGAATTCACCCCTCCACTTT

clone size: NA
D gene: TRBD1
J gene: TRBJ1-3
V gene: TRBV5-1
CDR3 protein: CASSPGQGAADTIYF
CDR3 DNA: TGCGCCAGCAGCCCCGGACAGGGGGCAGCTGACACCATATATTTT

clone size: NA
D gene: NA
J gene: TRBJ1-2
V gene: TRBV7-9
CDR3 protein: CASSSFGEQGWTF
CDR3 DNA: TGTGCCAGCAGCTCCTTTGGGGAACAGGGATGGACCTTC

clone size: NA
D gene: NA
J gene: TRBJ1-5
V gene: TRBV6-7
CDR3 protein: CASYERNQHF
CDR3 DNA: TGTGCCAGCTACGAGAGGAACCAGCATTTT

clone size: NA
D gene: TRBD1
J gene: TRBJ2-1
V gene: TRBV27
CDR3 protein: CASSINFDRVAYNEQFF
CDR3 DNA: TGTGCCAGCAGTATCAACTTCGACAGGGTGGCCTACAATGAGCAGTTCTTC

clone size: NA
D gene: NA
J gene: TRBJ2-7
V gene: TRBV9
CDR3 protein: CASSPQPGNYEQYF
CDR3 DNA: TGTGCCAGCAGCCCCCAACCGGGGAACTACGAGCAGTACTTC

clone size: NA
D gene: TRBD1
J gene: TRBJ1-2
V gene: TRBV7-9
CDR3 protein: CSSSLGPGQNYGYTF
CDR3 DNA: TGTTCCAGCAGCTTAGGGCCGGGACAGAACTATGGCTACACCTTC

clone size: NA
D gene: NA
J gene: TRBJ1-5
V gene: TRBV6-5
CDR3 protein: CASSYRAAGRNQPQHF
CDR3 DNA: TGTGCCAGCAGTTACAGGGCGGCGGGACGGAATCAGCCCCAGCATTTT

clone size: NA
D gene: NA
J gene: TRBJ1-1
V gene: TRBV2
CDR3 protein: CASTGGRVGMNTEAFF
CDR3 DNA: TGTGCCAGCACCGGGGGGAGGGTTGGGATGAACACTGAAGCTTTCTTT

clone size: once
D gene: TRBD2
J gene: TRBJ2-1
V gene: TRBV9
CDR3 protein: CASSPSRGSGGPGPPEGDEQFF
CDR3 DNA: TGTGCCAGCAGCCCCTCGCGAGGTAGCGGGGGGCCCGGCCCCCCCGAGGGCGATGAGCAGTTCTTC

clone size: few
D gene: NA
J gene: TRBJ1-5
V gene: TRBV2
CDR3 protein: CASRWTGNQPQHF
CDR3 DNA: TGTGCCAGCAGATGGACGGGAAATCAGCCCCAGCATTTT